This T cell receptor beta chain was sequenced during a study of blood T cell repertoires in COVID-19. About the research overall: Acute and convalescent COVID-19 samples came from the United States, Italy and Spain. T cells, B-cell-depleted T cells, or PBMCs supplied cDNA or gDNA.

Original methodology: Amplification from reference gene primers served as the basis for estimated nucleated cell counts. Only in-frame clones appear in the TCRdb table, and some are missing; sequencing was by immunoSEQ multiplex PCR. That table supplies the V and J calls and clone size; D and trimming were determined from the DNA. Altogether 50,000 to 65,000 clones are present, over 75% being singletons, with the ten largest covering roughly 4.8%. The TCR comes from a man aged 40-55 years with active COVID-19. Sequencing was done on a sample of peripheral blood.

In DNA form, the CDR3 reads TGTGCCAGCTCACCTCCCGATTCGGCTGGAAACACCATATATTTT. Translated, it gives CASSPPDSAGNTIYF. The chain carries TRBV18 and TRBJ1-3; D gene ambiguous. Germline V gene data show CDR1 as KGHSH and CDR2 as LQKENI. The CDR3 has 15 residues. Trimming cost V 3 bases and J 2 bases, with 11 bases left between them.